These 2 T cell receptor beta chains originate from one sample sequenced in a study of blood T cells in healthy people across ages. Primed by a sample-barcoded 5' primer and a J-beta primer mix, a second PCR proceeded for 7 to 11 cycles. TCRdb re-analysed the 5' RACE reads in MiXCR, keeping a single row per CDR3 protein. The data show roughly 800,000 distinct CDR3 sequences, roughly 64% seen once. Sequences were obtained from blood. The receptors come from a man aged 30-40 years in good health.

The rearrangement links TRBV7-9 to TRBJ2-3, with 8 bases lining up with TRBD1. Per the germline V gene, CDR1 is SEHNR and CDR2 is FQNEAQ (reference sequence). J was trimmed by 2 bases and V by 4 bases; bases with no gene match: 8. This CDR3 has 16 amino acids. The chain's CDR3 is CASSSDGQGPTDTQYF. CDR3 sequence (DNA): TGTGCCAGCAGCTCAGACGGACAGGGACCCACAGATACGCAGTATTTT.

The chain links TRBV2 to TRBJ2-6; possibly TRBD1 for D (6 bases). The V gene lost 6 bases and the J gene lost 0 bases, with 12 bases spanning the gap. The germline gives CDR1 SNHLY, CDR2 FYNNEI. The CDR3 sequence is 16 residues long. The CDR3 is CASRQGLSSGANVLTF. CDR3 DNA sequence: TGTGCCAGCAGACAGGGCTTAAGCTCTGGGGCCAACGTCCTGACTTTC.